These T cell receptor beta chains were read from a single sample in a study of regulatory T cells in long-lasting Graves disease. Via MiXCR, TCRdb re-called the multiplex PCR reads, giving one row per CDR3 protein. This table has 450,000 or so distinct CDR3 sequences, approximately 23% appearing once. Here the sequenced sample was peripheral blood mononuclear cells (PBMCs), taken when the disease was refractory, from a patient treated with antithyroid drugs. Receptors originate from a female donor with Graves disease. Each CDR3 is given with its conserved first and last residue. A D gene is named only where the DNA matches it firmly. Rows may omit the clone size; those that give it use once, few, many or a size class.

V gene	CDR3 length	D gene	clone size	J gene	CDR3 DNA	CDR3 protein
TRBV28	14	-	many	TRBJ2-7	TGTGCCAGCACAAATCAAGGAGGTATTAGGTCCAAGTACTTC	CASTNQGGIRSKYF
TRBV3-1	14	-	-	TRBJ1-5	TGTGCCAGCAGCCCGGACAGCTCAAGTCAGCCCCAGCATTTT	CASSPDSSSQPQHF
TRBV5-1	16	-	-	TRBJ1-1	TGCGCCAGCAGCTCGCTTCCCATCAGGGGATGGACTGAAGCTTTCTTT	CASSSLPIRGWTEAFF
TRBV24-1	16	-	-	TRBJ1-4	TGTGCCACCAGTATGCGACATTCCTCAACTAATGAAAAACTGTTTTTT	CATSMRHSSTNEKLFF
TRBV6-5	15	-	many	TRBJ1-6	TGTGCCAGCAGTGACTCGCCAAGCCGCCTTTCACCCCTCCACTTT	CASSDSPSRLSPLHF
TRBV28	13	-	many	TRBJ2-7	TGTGCCAGCAGTCCCCTCTGGCAGGGCGGCCGGGAATTC	CASSPLWQGGREF
TRBV13	18	TRBD2	-	TRBJ2-7	TGTGCCAGCAGCACGAGCGGACTAGATGGGCTTAGGTTCTACGAGCAGTACTTC	CASSTSGLDGLRFYEQYF
TRBV6-1	12	-	many	TRBJ2-7	TGTGCCAGCAGGCGTCCCCCCTACGAGCAGTACTTC	CASRRPPYEQYF
TRBV12-3/TRBV12-4	16	-	-	TRBJ2-2	TGTGCCAGCAGCAATGGGACACCTCGTAACACCGGGGAGCTGTTTTTT	CASSNGTPRNTGELFF
TRBV11-2	13	-	many	TRBJ1-1	TGTGCCAGCAGCTTAATAATAGGCGCTGAAGCTTTCTTT	CASSLIIGAEAFF
TRBV25-1	15	TRBD1	-	TRBJ2-4	TGTGCCAGCAGTGGGGACAGGGGTGCGTTAAACATTCAGTACTTC	CASSGDRGALNIQYF
TRBV12-3/TRBV12-4	13	-	many	TRBJ1-2	TGTGCCAGCGCCCCTATGGCTGGGGATGGCTACACCTTC	CASAPMAGDGYTF
TRBV28	16	TRBD1	-	TRBJ1-1	TGTGCCAGCAGTTTATGGGACAGGGTTAAGAACACTGAAGCTTTCTTT	CASSLWDRVKNTEAFF
TRBV5-1	15	-	-	TRBJ1-1	TGCGCCAGCAGCTTCCGGACAAACCAGGGGACTGAAGCTTTCTTT	CASSFRTNQGTEAFF
TRBV12-3/TRBV12-4	14	TRBD1	many	TRBJ1-2	TGTGCCAGCAGTTTTATCGGGACAGACTATGGCTACACCTTC	CASSFIGTDYGYTF
TRBV27	15	-	many	TRBJ2-7	TGTGCCAGCAGTTTATCACGGGACACGGCCTACGAGCAGTACTTC	CASSLSRDTAYEQYF
TRBV29-1	13	-	-	TRBJ1-2	TGCAGCGTTGAGGTGACTACAAGGCATGGCTACACCTTC	CSVEVTTRHGYTF
TRBV11-3	20	-	few	TRBJ1-4	TGTGCCAGCAGCCCAAGATCTTTAGGGACATCCGGGAGAGCTAATGAAAAACTGTTTTTT	CASSPRSLGTSGRANEKLFF
TRBV6-2/TRBV6-3	15	TRBD1	few	TRBJ1-5	TGTGCCAGCAGAAAAGGGACAGATAGCAATCAGCCCCAGCATTTT	CASRKGTDSNQPQHF
TRBV6-2/TRBV6-3	14	-	-	TRBJ2-2	TGTGCCAGCAGTCCTCCCCCTGGACCCGGGGAGCTGTTTTTT	CASSPPPGPGELFF
TRBV20-1	14	TRBD1	few	TRBJ2-7	TGCAGTGCTACTACCGGGACAGCCTCCTACGAGCAGTACTTC	CSATTGTASYEQYF
TRBV6-1	17	TRBD2	many	TRBJ2-2	TGTGCCAGCAAAAACCTAGCGGGAGGGGGAGGCACCGGGGAGCTGTTTTTT	CASKNLAGGGGTGELFF
TRBV2	15	-	many	TRBJ1-5	TGTGCCAGCAGTGAAGCGGGAGGGAGGGCTCAGCCCCAGCATTTT	CASSEAGGRAQPQHF
TRBV6-2/TRBV6-3	11	-	-	TRBJ2-5	TGTGCCAGCAGTTACCGGGGGACCCAGTACTTC	CASSYRGTQYF
TRBV28	14	-	many	TRBJ2-7	TGTGCCAGCAGCCCCAACGTGCCCTCCTACGAGCAGTACTTC	CASSPNVPSYEQYF
TRBV6-1	12	-	-	TRBJ1-5	TGTGCCAGCAGTGAAGCTTTGTCACCCCAGCATTTT	CASSEALSPQHF
TRBV10-3	11	-	many	TRBJ2-7	TGTGCCATCAGTGCGAATTACGAGCAGTACTTC	CAISANYEQYF
TRBV10-3	15	TRBD1	-	TRBJ2-2	TGTGCCATCAGTGAAACGACAGGGTTCACCGGGGAGCTGTTTTTT	CAISETTGFTGELFF
TRBV7-3	18	TRBD1	once	TRBJ2-2	TGTGCCAGCAGCACAGGGGTCCGGGGACAGGGCGTCGCCGGGGAGCTGTTTTTT	CASSTGVRGQGVAGELFF
TRBV27	13	-	many	TRBJ1-2	TGTGCCAGCAGAGCTCACAGCGGCCATGGCTACACCTTC	CASRAHSGHGYTF
TRBV2	15	TRBD1	-	TRBJ2-6	TGTGCCAGAGACAGGGGGCGTAGAGGGGCCAACGTCCTGACTTTC	CARDRGRRGANVLTF
TRBV2	15	-	many	TRBJ2-2	TGTGCCAGCAGGCCCGGAGCTGTGCGGACCGGGGAGCTGTTTTTT	CASRPGAVRTGELFF
TRBV7-2	15	-	-	TRBJ1-5	TGTGCCAGCAGCTCGCGGGTTGGCGGCGGGGAGCCCCAGCATTTT	CASSSRVGGGEPQHF
TRBV3-1	16	TRBD1	few	TRBJ1-6	TGTGCCAGCAGCCTCTCAGGGGGACAAGGAAATTCACCCCTCCACTTT	CASSLSGGQGNSPLHF
TRBV9	14	TRBD1	-	TRBJ1-1	TGTGCCAGCAGCGTCGGACAGGGGATGGGTGAAGCTTTCTTT	CASSVGQGMGEAFF
TRBV9	14	-	few	TRBJ2-2	TGTGCCAGCAGCGTAAGAGGAAGTGGCGGGGAGCTGTTTTTT	CASSVRGSGGELFF
TRBV28	14	-	-	TRBJ2-7	TGTGCCAGCAGCACCGGGACAAGCTCCTACGAGCAGTACTTC	CASSTGTSSYEQYF
TRBV19	13	-	-	TRBJ2-2	TGTGCCACCCAACAGGGATTCGTCGGGGAGCTGTTTTTT	CATQQGFVGELFF